This T cell receptor (beta chain) is from a study of T cell responses to AZD1222 COVID-19 vaccine. Concerning this clone itself: Its antigen is undetermined.

Data came from immunoSEQ multiplex PCR; TCRdb stores just in-frame clones and leaves some out. This sample has 130,000 or so clones, with about 89% found just once. Study-level findings and limits: No repertoire was sampled before or during the peak T cell response, only after it.

This TCR came from an adult in good health. Sequenced material: peripheral blood, taken on day 0 of AZD1222 vaccination.

The CDR3 loop is CASSYSRDRDSPLHF. The CDR3 DNA is TGTGCCAGCAGTTACTCGAGGGACAGGGATTCACCCCTCCACTTT. The chain recombines TRBV6-5 with TRBJ1-6, with 9 bases lining up with TRBD1. CDR1 is MNHEY, CDR2 SVGAGI, per germline. The CDR3 covers 15 residues. With 0 bases clipped from V and 8 bases from J, the junction kept 2 bases outside the gene matches.